A single TCR beta chain is shown here with its context. The germline CDR1 and CDR2 sequences are LNHDA and SQIVND (reference sequence). This CDR3 has 15 residues. The junction had 8 bases not matched to a gene; V was cut back by 3 bases and J by 7 bases. Sequencing was performed with immunoSEQ multiplex PCR; in TCRdb, only in-frame clones are kept and a portion is missing. This sample yields around 140,000 clones, of which 80% to 90% are seen a single time; about a tenth belongs to the top ten. The record originates from a study of blood T cell repertoires in COVID-19. Study summary: Samples representing acute and convalescent COVID-19 were sourced from the United States, Italy and Spain.

This clonotype originated in a man between 60 and 75 years old with active or convalescent COVID-19. This chain uses TRBV19 with TRBJ2-1, with TRBD2 matching 8 bases. Sequenced sample: peripheral blood. CDR3: CASSIMAGGRNEQFF. In nucleotides, the CDR3 is TGTGCCAGTAGTATTATGGCGGGAGGCCGAAATGAGCAGTTCTTC.